This T cell receptor (beta chain) was identified in a study of tissue T cells after allogeneic stem cell transplantation. There are 13 residues in the CDR3. V dropped 2 bases and J dropped 3 bases, with 9 bases sitting between them. CDR1 is SGHSN and CDR2 is HYEKVE in the germline V gene. This clone has a single count. The target antigen is unknown. Here the gene names and germline are mouse. The missing CDR3 end, 1 residue past where the read stops, is filled in from the germline J gene. Survey-depth TCRbeta CDR3 sequencing reported V/J genes and productive frequencies. The data were produced by immunoSEQ multiplex PCR, yet TCRdb's version contains in-frame clones alone and is incomplete. The sample has over 45,000 clones, roughly 73% seen once. Study findings and constraints: Anatomically similar tissues had similar TCR repertoires within each patient. Blood and spleen captured only part of the tissue TCR repertoire.

The chain joins TRBV12-1 to TRBJ1-2; tentatively, D is TRBD1 (5 bases). The sequenced material came from sorted cells pooled from one or two spleens. The origin of this receptor is a pool of C57BL/6 mice in good health. CDR3 sequence: CASSPRGDSDYTF. Incomplete CDR3 DNA: TGTGCCAGCTCTCCCCGGGGCGACTCCGACTACACC.